A selection of T cell receptor beta chains follows, all from one sample in a study of CD4+ T cells in melanoma. TCRdb keeps only in-frame clones here, not all; method: immunoSEQ multiplex PCR. The sample has 45,000 or so clones; roughly 87% are singletons. Material: peripheral blood. The source is a human donor with melanoma. Each CDR3 is given with its conserved first and last residue. The order of the fields is CDR3 length, D gene, V gene, J gene, clone size, CDR3 DNA, CDR3 protein. D genes are given only for firm matches. For some rows the clone size is stated as once, few or many, or as a class when expanded; others skip it.

11	.	TRBV2	TRBJ2-7	.	TGTGCCAGCAGTCTGGACCTTGTCCCTTACTTC	CASSLDLVPYF
12	.	TRBV2	TRBJ1-1	.	TGTGCCAGCACCGGAGTGGGTACTGAAGCTTTCTTT	CASTGVGTEAFF
13	.	TRBV19	TRBJ2-2	few	TGTGCCAGTAGTATTTCGGTCACCGGGGAGCTGTTTTTT	CASSISVTGELFF
14	.	TRBV29-1	TRBJ2-1	.	TGCAGCGTCCAGAGGGGGGTGGGTCCGGATGAGCAGTTCTTC	CSVQRGVGPDEQFF
15	TRBD2	TRBV6-5	TRBJ2-5	.	TGTGCCAGCAGGCAGACTAGCGGGGCCGGGGAGACCCAGTACTTC	CASRQTSGAGETQYF
16	.	TRBV5-5	TRBJ1-4	.	TGTGCCAGCAGCTTGGGCGGCTTTGCAACTAATGAAAAACTGTTTTTT	CASSLGGFATNEKLFF
14	TRBD1	TRBV15	TRBJ1-3	.	TGTGCCACCAGTTACAGGGGCTCTGGAAACACCATATATTTT	CATSYRGSGNTIYF
15	.	TRBV6-1	TRBJ1-5	.	TGTGCCAGCATTAGGAGCCCAGGGGGCAATCAGCCCCAGCATTTT	CASIRSPGGNQPQHF
16	.	TRBV14	TRBJ2-1	.	TGTGCCAGCAGCTTACCGATGACAGGTCACTACAATGAGCAGTTCTTC	CASSLPMTGHYNEQFF
15	TRBD1	TRBV6-5	TRBJ1-6	.	TGTGCCAGCAGTTACTCAGGAGGGGGCGCTTCACCCCTCCACTTT	CASSYSGGGASPLHF
16	.	TRBV5-8	TRBJ2-1	.	TGTGCCAGCAGCTTAATGACAGCCACTGCCTACAATGAGCAGTTCTTC	CASSLMTATAYNEQFF
17	.	TRBV5-6	TRBJ2-1	.	TGTGCCAGCAGCTTGGAGGGCCCAGGACGGGCTTACAATGAGCAGTTCTTC	CASSLEGPGRAYNEQFF
11	.	TRBV4-2	TRBJ1-2	.	TGTGCCAGCAGCTATCAGGGGCTCTACACCTTC	CASSYQGLYTF
16	.	TRBV19	TRBJ2-6	once	TGTGCCAGTAGAAATGCAAGGGGAGGAGGGGCCAACGTCCTGACTTTC	CASRNARGGGANVLTF
14	.	TRBV5-1	TRBJ1-1	.	TGCGCCAGCAGCCCCGGGACGGTGAACACTGAAGCTTTCTTT	CASSPGTVNTEAFF
15	.	TRBV23-1	TRBJ1-2	.	TGCGCCAGCAGTCAATACACCGTCGTTAACTATGGCTACACCTTC	CASSQYTVVNYGYTF
16	.	TRBV28	TRBJ2-5	.	TGTGCCAGCAGCCCCCCCCCTCGGGACCCGAAAGAGACCCAGTACTTC	CASSPPPRDPKETQYF
11	.	TRBV5-4	TRBJ1-2	.	TGTGCCAGCAGCTTGGAGGAGGGCTACACCTTC	CASSLEEGYTF
15	.	TRBV5-5	TRBJ2-1	.	TGTGCCAGCAGCTTAGGGAACAGTCAGGACAATGAGCAGTTCTTC	CASSLGNSQDNEQFF